This T cell receptor (beta chain) was obtained from a study of PD-1 blockade in mismatch repair-deficient tumors. Germline CDR1 SGHNT, CDR2 YENEEA. V shed 2 bases and J shed 6 bases, with 8 bases lying between them. The CDR3 length is 13 residues. TCRdb keeps only in-frame clones here, not all; method: immunoSEQ multiplex PCR. The sample consists of 65,000 to 80,000 clones, more than 75% of them appearing once. This chain uses TRBV11-3 with TRBJ2-1; D might be TRBD2 (5 bases). The starting material was peripheral blood, obtained 2 weeks after starting pembrolizumab. This TCR was sampled from an adult with mismatch repair-deficient cancer. The CDR3 is CASSLSGSNEQFF. DNA for the CDR3: TGTGCCAGCAGCTTAAGCGGTAGCAATGAGCAGTTCTTC. The full variable domain, completed using reference TRBV11-3 and TRBJ2-1, is EAGVVQSPRYKIIEKKQPVAFWCNPISGHNTLYWYLQNLGQGPELLIRYENEEAVDDSQLPKDRFSAERLKGVDSTLKIQPAELGDSAVYLCASSLSGSNEQFFGPGTRLTVL.